This TCR beta chain was profiled in a study of cytomegalovirus exposure and HLA in healthy donors. Nominally healthy donors were sampled, though unrecorded immune exposures were likely. Note on this clone: No antigen is known for it.

Study-level points and caveats: In vitro experiments confirmed that a few CMV-associated chains were specific for CMV antigens. Cytomegalovirus-associated TCR beta chains were listed, numbering roughly 150.

13 Jbeta primers and 60 Vbeta primers were used for the PCR. Sequencing was performed with immunoSEQ multiplex PCR; in TCRdb, only in-frame clones are kept and a portion is missing. The table has 100,000 to 150,000 clones, roughly 80% seen once. The sequence came from a man younger than 45 in good health and CMV-seropositive. Material for sequencing was PBMCs.

The CDR3 region has the DNA TGTGCCAGCAGCCACCTAGGGACTGGGCAGTTCTTC. It codes for CASSHLGTGQFF. The genes are TRBV14 and TRBJ2-1, with D possibly being TRBD2 (6 bases). This CDR3 spans 12 amino acids. The germline gives CDR1 SGHDN, CDR2 FVKESK. Deletions cut 3 bases from V and 12 bases from J, with 12 bases between.